This TCR beta chain was documented in a study of identical twins. Concerning this clonotype itself: Its matching antigen is unknown.

Trimming stripped 5 bases from V and 4 bases from J, with 11 bases between. The CDR3 contains 13 residues. Germline V gives CDR1 SGHTA, CDR2 FQGTGA. TCRdb re-called the 5' RACE reads with MiXCR, one entry per CDR3 protein. The table records hundreds of thousands of distinct CDR3 sequences, approximately 24% of them present only once. General observations from the study: Cord blood beta clonotypes that were abundant carried fewer insertions, and memory repertoires showed no such trend.

This sample also appeared in a second study, on T cells expressing NK-cell markers. Per that paper: Dominant NKG2C+ clonotypes were found to form about 1.0-7.5% of CD8+ T cells in a handful of donors.

The sample comprised CD4+ T cells sorted from blood. The TCR originated in a woman aged 18-35 years in good health. The chain couples TRBV7-3 to TRBJ2-5; D could derive from TRBD1 or TRBD2 (6 bases each). In nucleotides, the CDR3 is TGTGCCAGCAGCAGGGGGACTCGAGAGACCCAGTACTTC. It encodes CASSRGTRETQYF. Full variable domain (rest looked up from reference TRBV7-3 and TRBJ2-5): GAGVSQTPSNKVTEKGKYVELRCDPISGHTALYWYRQSLGQGPEFLIYFQGTGAADDSGLPNDRFFAVRPEGSVSTLKIQRTERGDSAVYLCASSRGTRETQYFGPGTRLLVL.